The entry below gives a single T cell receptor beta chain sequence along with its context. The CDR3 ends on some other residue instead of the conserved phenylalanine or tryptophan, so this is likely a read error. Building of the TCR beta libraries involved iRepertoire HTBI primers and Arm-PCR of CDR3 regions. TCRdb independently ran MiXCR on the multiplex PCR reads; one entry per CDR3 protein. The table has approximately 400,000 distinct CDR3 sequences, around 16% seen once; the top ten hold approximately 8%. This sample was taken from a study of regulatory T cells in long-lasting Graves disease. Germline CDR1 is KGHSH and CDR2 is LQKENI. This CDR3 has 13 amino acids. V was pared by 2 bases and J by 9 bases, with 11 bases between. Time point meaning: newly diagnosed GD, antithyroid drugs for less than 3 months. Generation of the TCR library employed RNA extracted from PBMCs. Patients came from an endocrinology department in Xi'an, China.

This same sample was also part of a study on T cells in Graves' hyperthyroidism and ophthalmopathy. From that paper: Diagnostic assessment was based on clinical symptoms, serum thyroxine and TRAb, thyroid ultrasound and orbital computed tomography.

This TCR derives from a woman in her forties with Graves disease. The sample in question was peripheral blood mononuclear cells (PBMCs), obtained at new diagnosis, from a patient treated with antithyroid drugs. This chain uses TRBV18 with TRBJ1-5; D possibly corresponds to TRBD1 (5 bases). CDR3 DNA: TGTGCCAGCTCACCAGGGGGTTCTCGGCCCCAGCATTCT. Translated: CASSPGGSRPQHS.